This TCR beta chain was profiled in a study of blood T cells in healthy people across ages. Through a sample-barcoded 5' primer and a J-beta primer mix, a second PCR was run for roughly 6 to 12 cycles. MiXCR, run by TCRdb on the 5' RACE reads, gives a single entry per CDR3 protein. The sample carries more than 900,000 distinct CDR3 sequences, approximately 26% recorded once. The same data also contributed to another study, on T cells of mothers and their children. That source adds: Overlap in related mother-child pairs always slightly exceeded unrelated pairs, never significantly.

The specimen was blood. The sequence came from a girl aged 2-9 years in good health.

The CDR3 DNA sequence: TGTGCCAGCAGCTTAGACGTGGGAGCAGCGCAGTATTTT. Amino acid sequence: CASSLDVGAAQYF. The rearrangement uses TRBV7-9 and TRBJ2-3, with D tentatively TRBD2 (5 bases). CDR3 size: 13 residues. With 1 base removed from V and 10 bases from J, the gap between germline ends came to 12 bases. Per the germline V gene, CDR1 is SEHNR and CDR2 is FQNEAQ (reference sequence).